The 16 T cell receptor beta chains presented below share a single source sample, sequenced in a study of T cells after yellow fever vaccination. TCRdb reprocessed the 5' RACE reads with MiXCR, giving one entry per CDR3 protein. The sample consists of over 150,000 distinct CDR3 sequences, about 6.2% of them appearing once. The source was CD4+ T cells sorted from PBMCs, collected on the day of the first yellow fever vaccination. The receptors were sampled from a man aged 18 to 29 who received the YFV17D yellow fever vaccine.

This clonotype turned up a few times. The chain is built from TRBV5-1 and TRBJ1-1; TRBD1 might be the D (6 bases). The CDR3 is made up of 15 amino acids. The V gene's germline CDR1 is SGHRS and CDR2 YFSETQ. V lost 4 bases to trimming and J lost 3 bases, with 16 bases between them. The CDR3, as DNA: TGCGCCAGCAGCGGTGGGGGGGGCCCGGACACTGAAGCTTTCTTT. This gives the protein CASSGGGGPDTEAFF.

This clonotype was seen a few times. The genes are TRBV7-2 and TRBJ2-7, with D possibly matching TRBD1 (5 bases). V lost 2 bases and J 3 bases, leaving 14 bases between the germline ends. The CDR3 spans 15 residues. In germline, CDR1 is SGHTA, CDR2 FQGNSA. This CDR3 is CASSLIRQRGYEQYF. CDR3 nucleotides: TGTGCCAGCAGCTTAATTCGGCAAAGGGGCTACGAGCAGTACTTC.

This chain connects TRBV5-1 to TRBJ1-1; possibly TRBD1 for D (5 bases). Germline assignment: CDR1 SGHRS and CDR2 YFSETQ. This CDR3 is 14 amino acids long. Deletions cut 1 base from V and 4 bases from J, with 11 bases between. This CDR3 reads CASSLQGVSTEAFF. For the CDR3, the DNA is TGCGCCAGCAGCTTGCAGGGCGTGAGCACTGAAGCTTTCTTT.

The CDR3 spells CASSQRQDTDTQYF. CDR3 nucleotides: TGCGCCAGCAGTCAAAGACAGGACACAGATACGCAGTATTTT. J is TRBJ2-3 and V is TRBV23-1; possibly TRBD1 for D (6 bases). TRBV23-1 carries the ORF label, with uncertain function. V shed 2 bases and J shed 2 bases, with 8 bases lying between them. The CDR3 runs to 14 residues.

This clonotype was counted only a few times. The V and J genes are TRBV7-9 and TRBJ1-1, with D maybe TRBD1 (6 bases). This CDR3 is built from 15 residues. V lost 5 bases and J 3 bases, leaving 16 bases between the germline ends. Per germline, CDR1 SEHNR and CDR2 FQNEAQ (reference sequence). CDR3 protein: CASSVRGSWYTEAFF. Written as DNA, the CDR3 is TGTGCCAGCAGCGTCAGGGGAAGTTGGTACACTGAAGCTTTCTTT.

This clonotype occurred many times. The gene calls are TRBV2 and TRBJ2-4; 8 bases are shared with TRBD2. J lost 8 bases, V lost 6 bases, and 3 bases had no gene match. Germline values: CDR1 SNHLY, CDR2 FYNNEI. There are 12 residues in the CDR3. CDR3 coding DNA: TGTGCCAGCAGCGGGGGGGGAGACATTCAGTACTTC. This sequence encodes CASSGGGDIQYF.

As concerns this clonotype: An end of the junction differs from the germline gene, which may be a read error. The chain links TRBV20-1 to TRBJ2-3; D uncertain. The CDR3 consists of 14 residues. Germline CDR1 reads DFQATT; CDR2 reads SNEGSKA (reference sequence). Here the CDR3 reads CSAPLPPSQNTHYF. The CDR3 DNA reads TGCAGTGCTCCTCTGCCACCCAGCCAGAATACGCACTATTTT.

CDR3 loop: CASSPQLDSQETQYF. In nucleotides, the CDR3 is TGTGCCAGCTCACCTCAATTGGACAGCCAAGAGACCCAGTACTTC. J is TRBJ2-5 and V is TRBV18, with D possibly TRBD1 on 6 matching bases. The CDR3 is made up of 15 amino acids. CDR1 and CDR2 (germline): KGHSH, LQKENI. V was shortened by 3 bases and J by 1 base, with 12 bases between the two germline ends.

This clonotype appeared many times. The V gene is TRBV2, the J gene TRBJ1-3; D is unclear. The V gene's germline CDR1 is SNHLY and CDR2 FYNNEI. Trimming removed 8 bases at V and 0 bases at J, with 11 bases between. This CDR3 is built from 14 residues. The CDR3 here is CASWTASSGNTIYF. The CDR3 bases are TGTGCCAGCTGGACGGCTAGCTCTGGAAACACCATATATTTT.

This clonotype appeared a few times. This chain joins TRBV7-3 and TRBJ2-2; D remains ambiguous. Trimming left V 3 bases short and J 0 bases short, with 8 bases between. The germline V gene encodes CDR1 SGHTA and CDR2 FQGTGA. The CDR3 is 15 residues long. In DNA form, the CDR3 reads TGTGCCAGCAGCTTGTCCTACGCGAACACCGGGGAGCTGTTTTTT. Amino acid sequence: CASSLSYANTGELFF.

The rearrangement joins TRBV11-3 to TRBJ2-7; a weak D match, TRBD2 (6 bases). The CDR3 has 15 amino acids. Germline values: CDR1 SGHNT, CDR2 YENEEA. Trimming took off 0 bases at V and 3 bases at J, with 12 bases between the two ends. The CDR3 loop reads CASSLDRENYYEQYF. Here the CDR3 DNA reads TGTGCCAGCAGCTTAGATCGGGAGAATTACTACGAGCAGTACTTC.

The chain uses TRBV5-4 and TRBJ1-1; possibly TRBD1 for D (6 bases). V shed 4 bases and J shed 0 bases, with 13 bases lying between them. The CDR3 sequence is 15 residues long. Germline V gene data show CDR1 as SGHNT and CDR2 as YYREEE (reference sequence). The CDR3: CASSPGGLMNTEAFF. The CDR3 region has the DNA TGTGCCAGCAGCCCGGGGGGCCTCATGAACACTGAAGCTTTCTTT.

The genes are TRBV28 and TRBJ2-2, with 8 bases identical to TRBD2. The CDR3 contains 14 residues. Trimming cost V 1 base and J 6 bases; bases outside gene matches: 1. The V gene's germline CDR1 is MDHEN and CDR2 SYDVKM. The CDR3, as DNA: TGTGCCAGCAGTTTATCAGCGGGGGCCGGGGAGCTGTTTTTT. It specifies CASSLSAGAGELFF.

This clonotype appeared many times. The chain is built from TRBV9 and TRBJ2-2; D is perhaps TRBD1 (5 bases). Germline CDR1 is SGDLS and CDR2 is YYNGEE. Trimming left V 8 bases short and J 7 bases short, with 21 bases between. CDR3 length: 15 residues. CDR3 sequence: CASDAGSFGGGELFF. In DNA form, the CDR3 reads TGTGCCAGTGATGCAGGGTCTTTCGGCGGCGGGGAGCTGTTTTTT.

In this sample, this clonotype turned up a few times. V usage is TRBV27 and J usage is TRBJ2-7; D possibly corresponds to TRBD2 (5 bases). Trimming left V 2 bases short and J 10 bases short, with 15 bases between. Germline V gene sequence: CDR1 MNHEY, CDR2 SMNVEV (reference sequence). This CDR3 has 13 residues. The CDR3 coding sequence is TGTGCCAGCAGTTTAAGAGGGTCGGGCAGACAGTACGTC. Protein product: CASSLRGSGRQYV.

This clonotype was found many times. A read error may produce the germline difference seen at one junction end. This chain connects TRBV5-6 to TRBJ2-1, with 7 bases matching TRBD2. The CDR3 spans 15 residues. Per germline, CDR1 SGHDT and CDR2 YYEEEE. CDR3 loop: CASSLGGGTYNEQFF. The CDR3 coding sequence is TGTGCCAGCAGTTTGGGGGGGGGTACCTACAATGAGCAGTTCTTC.